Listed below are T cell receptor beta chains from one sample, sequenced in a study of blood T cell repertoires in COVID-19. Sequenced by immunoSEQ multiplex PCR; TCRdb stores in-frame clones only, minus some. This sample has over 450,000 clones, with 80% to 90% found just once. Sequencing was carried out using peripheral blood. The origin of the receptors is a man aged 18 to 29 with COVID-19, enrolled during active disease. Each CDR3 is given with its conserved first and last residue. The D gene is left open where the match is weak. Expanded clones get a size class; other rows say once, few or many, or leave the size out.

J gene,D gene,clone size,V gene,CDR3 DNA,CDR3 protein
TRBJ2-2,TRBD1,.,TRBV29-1,TGCAGCGGACAGGGATTGGCCGGGGAGCTGTTTTTT,CSGQGLAGELFF
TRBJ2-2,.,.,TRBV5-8,TGTGCCAGCAGCTCAGGGTACGGCACCGGGGAGCTGTTTTTT,CASSSGYGTGELFF
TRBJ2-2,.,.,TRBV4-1,TGCGCCAGCAGCCAAGTCTTGGACAGTTTATCCGGGGAGCTGTTTTTT,CASSQVLDSLSGELFF
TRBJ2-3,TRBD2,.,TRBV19,TGTGCCAGTAGTACTACTAGCGGGAGTGGAGATACGCAGTATTTT,CASSTTSGSGDTQYF
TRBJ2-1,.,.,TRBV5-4,TGTGCCAGCAGCTTGGCCTCGCGGGGGCCCTACAATGAGCAGTTCTTC,CASSLASRGPYNEQFF
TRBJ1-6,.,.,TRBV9,TGTGCCAGCAGCGTAGAGACGGCGGGGTCCTATAATTCACCCCTCCACTTT,CASSVETAGSYNSPLHF
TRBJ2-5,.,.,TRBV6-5,TGTGCCAGCAGTTATTCTAGCGAGGAGACCCAGTACTTC,CASSYSSEETQYF
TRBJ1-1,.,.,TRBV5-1,TGCGCCAGCAGCTCAAGACAGTACCCCACTGAAGCTTTCTTT,CASSSRQYPTEAFF
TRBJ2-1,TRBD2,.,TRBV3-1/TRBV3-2,TGTGCCAGCAGCCGGAGCGGGAGATTTTACAATGAGCAGTTCTTC,CASSRSGRFYNEQFF
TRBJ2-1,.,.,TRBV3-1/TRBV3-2,TGTGCCAGCAGCCAAGGGGCGGGGAGCTCCTACAATGAGCAGTTCTTC,CASSQGAGSSYNEQFF
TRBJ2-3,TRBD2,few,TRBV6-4,TGTGCCAGCAGTGTAGCGGGGGGCACAGATACGCAGTATTTT,CASSVAGGTDTQYF
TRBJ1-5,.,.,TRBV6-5,TGTGCCAGCAGTTACATGGGGAGTGGCCAGCCCCAGCATTTT,CASSYMGSGQPQHF
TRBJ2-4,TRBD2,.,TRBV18,TGTGCCAGCTCATCCGGGACTAGCGCCGTACTAGCCAAAAACATTCAGTACTTC,CASSSGTSAVLAKNIQYF
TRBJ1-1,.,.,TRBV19,TGTGCCAGTAATGGGGGCCTGAACACTGAAGCTTTCTTT,CASNGGLNTEAFF
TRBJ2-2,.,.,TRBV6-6,TGTGCCAGCAGTAAGCTCGCGAACACCGGGGAGCTGTTTTTT,CASSKLANTGELFF
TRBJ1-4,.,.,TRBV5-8,TGTGCCAGCAGCTTGGGACAGGCTGGGGCATTTGAAAAACTGTTTTTT,CASSLGQAGAFEKLFF
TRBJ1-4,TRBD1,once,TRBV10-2,TGCGCCAGCAGTCACGGACAGGGGAGGACTAATGAAAAACTGTTTTTT,CASSHGQGRTNEKLFF
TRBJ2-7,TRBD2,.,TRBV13,TGTGCCAGCAGCTTAGGGCTAGCGGGTATGTACGAGCAGTACTTC,CASSLGLAGMYEQYF
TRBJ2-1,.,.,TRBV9,TGTGCCAGCAGCGTTACCTTGGACGCGGGAAGTAATGAGCAGTTCTTC,CASSVTLDAGSNEQFF
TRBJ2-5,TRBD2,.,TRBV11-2,TGTGCCAGCAGCAATCGACTAGCGGGATCAGAGACCCAGTACTTC,CASSNRLAGSETQYF
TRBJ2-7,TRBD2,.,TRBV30,TGTGCCTGGAGTGTACCACTAGGGAGAAGCGGGAGGGCCGCGCAGGCGCTCGAGCAGTACTTC,CAWSVPLGRSGRAAQALEQYF
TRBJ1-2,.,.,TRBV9,TGTGCCAGCAGCGTAGGTCCAGGCGGGGGCTACACCTTC,CASSVGPGGGYTF
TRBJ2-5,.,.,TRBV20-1,TGCAGTGCTAGGGAGTGGGAGACCCAGTACTTC,CSAREWETQYF
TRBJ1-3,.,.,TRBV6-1,TGTGCCAGCAGTGAATTCCCAGGCTCTGGAAACACCATATATTTT,CASSEFPGSGNTIYF
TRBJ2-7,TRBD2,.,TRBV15,TGTGCCACCAGCACAGGAAGCGGGAGCCGCTCCTACGAGCAGTACTTC,CATSTGSGSRSYEQYF